Following are 23 T cell receptor beta chains from one sample sequenced in a study of T cells expressing NK-cell markers (dated by TCRdb to between 2020 and 2021). Receptor libraries were prepared by 5' RACE. For sequencing, an Illumina HiSeq 2000 was employed. Each CDR3 protein sequence appears as one entry after TCRdb reprocessed the reads, and no DNA is included. The table of this sample itemizes 200,000 to 300,000 distinct CDR3 sequences. The leading ten clones occupy around 4.2% of the sample. The sequencing input was blood T cells: a sorted CD56 or NKG2C T cell subset, CD4+ or CD8+ T cells, or bulk PBMC T cells (not recorded which). The receptors were sampled from a woman aged 18-70 years in good health.

The genes are TRBV24-1 and TRBJ1-1. CDR3 size: 13 residues. Germline V gene sequence: CDR1 KGHDR, CDR2 SFDVKD. The CDR3 reads CATSDLHSREAFF.

V gene TRBV7-3 combines with J gene TRBJ2-3; the TRBD1 assignment by TCRdb is unverifiable without DNA. Per the germline V gene, CDR1 is SGHTA and CDR2 is FQGTGA. This CDR3 has 16 residues. The CDR3 loop is CASSPLPGQGRDTQYF. The entire variable domain, with the rest obtained from reference TRBV7-3 and TRBJ2-3, is as follows: GAGVSQTPSNKVTEKGKYVELRCDPISGHTALYWYRQSLGQGPEFLIYFQGTGAADDSGLPNDRFFAVRPEGSVSTLKIQRTERGDSAVYLCASSPLPGQGRDTQYFGPGTRLTVL.

V is TRBV18 and J is TRBJ2-2; there is no DNA to check the TCRdb D call of TRBD2. The CDR3 runs to 18 residues. Germline-derived CDR1 and CDR2 are KGHSH and LQKENI. CDR3 residues: CASSRAFGLAGDTGELFF.

The chain has TRBV20-1 and TRBJ2-1. This CDR3 spans 12 amino acids. The germline gives CDR1 DFQATT, CDR2 SNEGSKA (reference sequence). The CDR3 is CSGSASYNEQFF.

V gene TRBV19 combines with J gene TRBJ2-5. The CDR3 is 14 residues long. Germline CDR1 is LNHDA and CDR2 is SQIVND (reference sequence). CDR3 loop: CASSKAGVRETQYF.

V and J are TRBV20-1 and TRBJ1-3. The germline CDR1 and CDR2 sequences are DFQATT and SNEGSKA (reference sequence). This CDR3 has 13 amino acids. The CDR3 sequence: CSARQISGNTIYF.

The chain combines TRBV7-9 with TRBJ2-1; TCRdb gives TRBD2 as the D gene, but with no DNA this cannot be confirmed. This CDR3 is 17 amino acids long. Germline V gene sequence: CDR1 SEHNR, CDR2 FQNEAQ (reference sequence). The CDR3: CASSPGGSGALYNEQFF.

J is TRBJ2-1 and V is TRBV6-2 or TRBV6-3; the TCRdb D gene call, TRBD1, has no DNA to confirm it. The CDR3 length is 13 residues. Looked up from germline, CDR1 is MNHEY and CDR2 is SVGEGT. The CDR3 is CASSFIQGQQQFF.

CDR3 region: CASSPTGRGDTQYF. This chain joins TRBV11-2 and TRBJ2-3; absent DNA, TCRdb's TRBD2 call cannot be checked. Germline CDR1 SGHAT, CDR2 FQNNGV. The CDR3 is 14 amino acids.

The chain recombines TRBV28 with TRBJ2-1. Looked up from germline, CDR1 is MDHEN and CDR2 is SYDVKM. This CDR3 is built from 13 residues. CDR3 sequence: CASIWAVGNEQFF.

The rearrangement links TRBV19 to TRBJ2-3; TCRdb proposes TRBD1, but this gene call is untestable without DNA. This CDR3 region has 14 residues. In germline, CDR1 is LNHDA, CDR2 SQIVND (reference sequence). CDR3 sequence reads: CASSIRRDPDTQYF.

The chain links TRBV29-1 to TRBJ1-4. This CDR3 region has 13 residues. CDR1 SQVTM and CDR2 ANQGSEA come from the germline V gene. The CDR3 spells CSVGLSVSEKLFF.

V is TRBV4-3 and J is TRBJ1-3. Germline V gene lookup returns CDR1 LGHNA and CDR2 YSLEER. The CDR3 consists of 15 residues. The CDR3 is CASSLTLASGNTIYF.

The chain couples TRBV24-1 to TRBJ2-1; TCRdb lists TRBD1, though no DNA is available to test this call. The CDR3 spans 12 residues. Germline V gene lookup returns CDR1 KGHDR and CDR2 SFDVKD. The CDR3 here is CATGQQGNEQFF.

V and J are TRBV9 and TRBJ2-7. Germline V gene data show CDR1 as SGDLS and CDR2 as YYNGEE. The CDR3 runs 14 residues. This CDR3 is CASSRSGISYEQYF.

The CDR3 sequence is CASSLTGGSYNEQFF. The chain carries TRBV7-3 and TRBJ2-1; as DNA is missing, the TRBD1 call by TCRdb cannot be tested. CDR3 length: 15 amino acids. In germline, CDR1 is SGHTA, CDR2 FQGTGA. Full variable domain (rest looked up from reference TRBV7-3 and TRBJ2-1): GAGVSQTPSNKVTEKGKYVELRCDPISGHTALYWYRQSLGQGPEFLIYFQGTGAADDSGLPNDRFFAVRPEGSVSTLKIQRTERGDSAVYLCASSLTGGSYNEQFFGPGTRLTVL.

The CDR3 is CASSQDLLGAGNTIYF. The chain combines TRBV3-1 with TRBJ1-3. Germline CDR1 and CDR2: LGHDT and YNNKEL (reference sequence). The CDR3 consists of 16 residues.

The V gene is TRBV4-3, the J gene TRBJ2-4; TCRdb selects TRBD2, and the lack of DNA leaves this call unchecked. Germline CDR1 reads LGHNA; CDR2 reads YSLEER. The length of the CDR3 is 16 residues. Here the CDR3 reads CASSQSDGGRGNIQYF.

J is TRBJ2-3 and V is TRBV7-9; the D call from TCRdb, TRBD2, cannot be confirmed without DNA. CDR3 length equals 15 residues. CDR1 and CDR2 from the germline V gene are SEHNR and FQNEAQ (reference sequence). This chain's CDR3 is CASSLARLAGDTQYF.

The chain joins TRBV5-4 to TRBJ2-3; TCRdb picks TRBD2, but there is no DNA to check that call. The CDR3 covers 15 residues. The germline CDR1 and CDR2 sequences are SGHNT and YYREEE (reference sequence). The CDR3 is CASGAEGGTRSTQYF.

This chain links TRBV27 with TRBJ2-1. This CDR3 is 12 amino acids long. Per the germline V gene, CDR1 is MNHEY and CDR2 is SMNVEV (reference sequence). The CDR3 sequence is CASSTQYNEQFF.

The chain is built from TRBV7-2 and TRBJ2-5; TCRdb designates TRBD2, a call that cannot be tested without DNA. This CDR3 is 14 amino acids long. CDR1 is SGHTA and CDR2 is FQGNSA in the germline V gene. The chain's CDR3 is CASKEKGVSPPLYF.

This rearrangement joins TRBV7-2 to TRBJ2-2; absent DNA, TCRdb's TRBD1 call cannot be checked. CDR1 is SGHTA and CDR2 is FQGNSA in the germline V gene. The CDR3 consists of 16 residues. The CDR3 loop is CASSRRGPMNTGELFF.